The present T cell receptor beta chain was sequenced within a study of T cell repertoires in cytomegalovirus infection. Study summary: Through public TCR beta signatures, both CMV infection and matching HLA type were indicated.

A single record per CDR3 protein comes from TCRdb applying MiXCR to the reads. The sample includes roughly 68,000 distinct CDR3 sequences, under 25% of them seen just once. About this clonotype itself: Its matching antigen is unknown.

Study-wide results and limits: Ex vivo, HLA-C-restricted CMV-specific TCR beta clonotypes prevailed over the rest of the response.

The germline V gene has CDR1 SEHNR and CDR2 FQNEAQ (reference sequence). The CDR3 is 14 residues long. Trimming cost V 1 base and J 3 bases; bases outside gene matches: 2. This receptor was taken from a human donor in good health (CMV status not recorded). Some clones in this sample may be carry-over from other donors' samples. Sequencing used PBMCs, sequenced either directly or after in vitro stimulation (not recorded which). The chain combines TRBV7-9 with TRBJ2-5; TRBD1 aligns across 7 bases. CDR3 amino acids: CASSLVTGEETQYF. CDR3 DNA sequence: TGTGCCAGCAGCTTAGTTACAGGGGAAGAGACCCAGTACTTC.